This T cell receptor (beta chain) is drawn from a study of OX40 agonist ivuxolimab in advanced cancers. Using immunoSEQ multiplex PCR, the repertoire was profiled, and TCRdb retains in-frame clones only, with some absent. The sample shows roughly 110,000 clones, more than 85% of them seen only once. The V segment lost 2 bases and the J segment 5 bases; nucleotides outside the gene matches: 9. Germline CDR1 reads SGHTA; CDR2 reads FQGTGA. The CDR3 length is 17 residues. The receptor was isolated from an adult with an advanced solid tumor such as melanoma, head and neck, liver or kidney cancer. The chain carries TRBV7-3 and TRBJ2-2, with 9 bases that match TRBD2. The sequenced sample was CD4+ or CD8+ T cells sorted from blood, obtained in a trial of the OX40 agonist ivuxolimab. DNA of the CDR3: TGTGCCAGCAGCTTACTGTTAGCGGGAGTTAATACCGGGGAGCTGTTTTTT. Translation gives CASSLLLAGVNTGELFF. Looking up the rest from reference TRBV7-3 and TRBJ2-2 gives the full variable domain: GAGVSQTPSNKVTEKGKYVELRCDPISGHTALYWYRQSLGQGPEFLIYFQGTGAADDSGLPNDRFFAVRPEGSVSTLKIQRTERGDSAVYLCASSLLLAGVNTGELFFGEGSRLTVL.